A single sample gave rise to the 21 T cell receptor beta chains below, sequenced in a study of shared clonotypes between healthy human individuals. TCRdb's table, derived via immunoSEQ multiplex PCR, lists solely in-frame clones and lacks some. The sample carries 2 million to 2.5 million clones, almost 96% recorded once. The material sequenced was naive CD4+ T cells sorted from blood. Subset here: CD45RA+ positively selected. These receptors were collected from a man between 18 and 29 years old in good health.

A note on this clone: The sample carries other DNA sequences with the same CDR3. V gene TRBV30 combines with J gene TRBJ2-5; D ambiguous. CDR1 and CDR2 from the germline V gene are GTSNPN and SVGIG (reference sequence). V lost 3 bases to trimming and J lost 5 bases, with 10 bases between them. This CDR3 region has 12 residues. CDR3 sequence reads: CAWSVDRETQYF. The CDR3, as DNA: TGTGCCTGGAGCGTTGATCGGGAGACCCAGTACTTC.

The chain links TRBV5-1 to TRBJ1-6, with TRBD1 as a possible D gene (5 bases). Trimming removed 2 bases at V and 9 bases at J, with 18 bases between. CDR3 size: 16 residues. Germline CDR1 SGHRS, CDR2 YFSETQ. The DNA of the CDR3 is TGCGCCAGCAGCTTTGGGGCAGTGGGGAGCGGTTCACCCCTCCACTTT. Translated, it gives CASSFGAVGSGSPLHF.

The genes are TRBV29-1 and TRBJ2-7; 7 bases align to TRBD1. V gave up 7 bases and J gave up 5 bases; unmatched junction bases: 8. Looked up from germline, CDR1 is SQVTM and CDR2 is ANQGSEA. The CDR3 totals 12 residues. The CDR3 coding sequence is TGCAGCGCTTCCAGGGGGATAGACGAGCAGTACTTC. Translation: CSASRGIDEQYF.

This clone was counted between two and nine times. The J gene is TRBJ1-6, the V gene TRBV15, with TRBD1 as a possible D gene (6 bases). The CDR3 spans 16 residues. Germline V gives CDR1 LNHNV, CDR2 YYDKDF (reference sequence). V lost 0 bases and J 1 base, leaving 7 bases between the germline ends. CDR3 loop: CATSREQGSYNSPLHF. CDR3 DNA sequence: TGTGCCACCAGCAGAGAGCAGGGGTCCTATAATTCACCCCTCCACTTT.

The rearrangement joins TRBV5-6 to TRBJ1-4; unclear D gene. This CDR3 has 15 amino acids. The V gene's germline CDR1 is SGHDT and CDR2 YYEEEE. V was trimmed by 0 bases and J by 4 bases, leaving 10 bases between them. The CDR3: CASSLAGSYNEKLFF. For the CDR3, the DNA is TGTGCCAGCAGCTTGGCAGGCAGTTATAATGAAAAACTGTTTTTT.

The DNA of the CDR3 is TGTGCCAGCAGCGCCGGACAGGGGGCGGCTGGGGCCAACGTCCTGACTTTC. It encodes CASSAGQGAAGANVLTF. This chain connects TRBV5-6 to TRBJ2-6; TRBD1 aligns across 11 bases. From germline, CDR1 is SGHDT and CDR2 YYEEEE. This CDR3 has 17 residues. The V and J ends lost 4 bases and 2 bases, in that order; junction bases with no gene match: 5.

DNA of the CDR3: TGCGCCAGCGCCCCCGCTCCGGCCAGCTCCTACAATGAGCAGTTCTTC. Translated: CASAPAPASSYNEQFF. The rearrangement links TRBV5-1 to TRBJ2-1, with D unresolved. CDR1 and CDR2 (germline): SGHRS, YFSETQ. Trimming shortened V by 7 bases and J by 0 bases, and 17 bases separated the two germline ends. The CDR3 is made up of 16 amino acids.

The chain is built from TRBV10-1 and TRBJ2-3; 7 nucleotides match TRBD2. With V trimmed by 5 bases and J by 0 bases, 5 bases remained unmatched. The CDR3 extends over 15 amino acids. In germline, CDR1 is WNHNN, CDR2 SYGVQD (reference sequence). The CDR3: CASSRSGVSTDTQYF. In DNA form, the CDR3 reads TGCGCCAGCAGTAGGAGCGGGGTGAGCACAGATACGCAGTATTTT.

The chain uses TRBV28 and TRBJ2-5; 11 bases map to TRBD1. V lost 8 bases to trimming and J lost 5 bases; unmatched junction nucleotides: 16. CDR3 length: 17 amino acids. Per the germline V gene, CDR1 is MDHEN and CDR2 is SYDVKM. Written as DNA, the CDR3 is TGTGCCAGCTACCCCATTAATCCGGGACAGGGGGTTGAGACCCAGTACTTC. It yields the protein CASYPINPGQGVETQYF.

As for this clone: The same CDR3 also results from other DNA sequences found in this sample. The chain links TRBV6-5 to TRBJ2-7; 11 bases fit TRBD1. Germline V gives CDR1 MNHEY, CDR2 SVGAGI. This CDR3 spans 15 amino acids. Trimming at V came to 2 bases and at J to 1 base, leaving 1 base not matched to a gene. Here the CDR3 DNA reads TGTGCCAGCAGTTACGGGACAGGGGGGTCCTACGAGCAGTACTTC. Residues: CASSYGTGGSYEQYF.

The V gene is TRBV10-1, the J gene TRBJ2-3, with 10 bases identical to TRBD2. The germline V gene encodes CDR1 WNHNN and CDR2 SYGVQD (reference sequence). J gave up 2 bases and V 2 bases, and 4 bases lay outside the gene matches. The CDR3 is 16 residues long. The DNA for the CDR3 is TGCGCCAGCAGTGAGCATCTAGCGGGGGACACAGATACGCAGTATTTT. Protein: CASSEHLAGDTDTQYF.

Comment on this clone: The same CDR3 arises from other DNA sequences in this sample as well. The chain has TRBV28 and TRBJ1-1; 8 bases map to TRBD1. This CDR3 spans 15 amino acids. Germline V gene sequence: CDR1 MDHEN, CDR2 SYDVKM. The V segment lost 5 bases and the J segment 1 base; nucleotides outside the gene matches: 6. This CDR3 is CASSTTGTGNTEAFF. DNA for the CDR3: TGTGCCAGCAGTACCACCGGGACAGGGAACACTGAAGCTTTCTTT.

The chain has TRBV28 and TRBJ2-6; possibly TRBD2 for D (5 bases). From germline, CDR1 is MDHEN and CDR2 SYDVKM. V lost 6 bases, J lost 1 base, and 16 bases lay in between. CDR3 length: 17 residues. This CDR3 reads CASSPLARLSGANVLTF. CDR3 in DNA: TGTGCCAGCAGCCCCCTAGCAAGGCTTTCTGGGGCCAACGTCCTGACTTTC.

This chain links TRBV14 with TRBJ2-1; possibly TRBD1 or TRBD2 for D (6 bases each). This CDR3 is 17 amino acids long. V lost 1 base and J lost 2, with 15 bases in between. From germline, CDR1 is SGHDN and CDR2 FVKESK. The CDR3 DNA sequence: TGTGCCAGCAGCCAAGGATCCGCCGGGGGCCCCTACAATGAGCAGTTCTTC. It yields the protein CASSQGSAGGPYNEQFF.

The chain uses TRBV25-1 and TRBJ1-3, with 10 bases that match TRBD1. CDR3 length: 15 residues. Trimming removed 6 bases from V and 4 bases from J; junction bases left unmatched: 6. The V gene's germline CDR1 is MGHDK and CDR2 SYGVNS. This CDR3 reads CASSRGQGSGNTIYF. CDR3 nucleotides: TGTGCCAGCAGCAGGGGACAGGGGAGCGGAAACACCATATATTTT. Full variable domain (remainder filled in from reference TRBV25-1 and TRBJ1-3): EADIYQTPRYLVIGTGKKITLECSQTMGHDKMYWYQQDPGMELHLIHYSYGVNSTEKGDLSSESTVSRIRTEHFPLTLESARPSHTSQYLCASSRGQGSGNTIYFGEGSWLTVV.

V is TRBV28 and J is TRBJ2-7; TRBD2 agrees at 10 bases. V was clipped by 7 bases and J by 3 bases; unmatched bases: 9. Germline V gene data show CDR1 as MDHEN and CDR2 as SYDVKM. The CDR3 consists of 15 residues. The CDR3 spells CASTKRTSGHYEQYF. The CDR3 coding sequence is TGTGCCAGCACTAAAAGGACTAGCGGACACTACGAGCAGTACTTC.

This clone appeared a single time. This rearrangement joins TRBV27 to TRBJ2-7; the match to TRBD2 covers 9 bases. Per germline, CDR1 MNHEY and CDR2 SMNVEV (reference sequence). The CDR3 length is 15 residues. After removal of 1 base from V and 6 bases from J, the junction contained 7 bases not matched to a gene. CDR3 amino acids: CASSLWRGGDSEQYF. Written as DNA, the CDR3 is TGTGCCAGCAGTTTATGGCGGGGGGGCGACTCCGAGCAGTACTTC.

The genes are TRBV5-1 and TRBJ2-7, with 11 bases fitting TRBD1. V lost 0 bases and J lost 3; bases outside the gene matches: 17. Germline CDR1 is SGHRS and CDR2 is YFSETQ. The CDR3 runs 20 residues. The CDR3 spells CASSLGLPGTGGIHNYEQYF. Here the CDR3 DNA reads TGCGCCAGCAGCTTGGGCCTCCCCGGGACAGGGGGAATTCATAACTACGAGCAGTACTTC.

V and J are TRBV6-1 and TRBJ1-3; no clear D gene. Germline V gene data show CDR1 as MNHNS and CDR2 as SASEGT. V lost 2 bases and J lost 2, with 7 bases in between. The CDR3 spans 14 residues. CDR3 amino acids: CASSEIRAGNTIYF. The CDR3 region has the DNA TGTGCCAGCAGTGAAATCCGGGCTGGAAACACCATATATTTT.

The CDR3 region has the DNA TGTGCCAGCAGTGACCGGGCAGGGGGTAATTCACCCCTCCACTTT. It encodes CASSDRAGGNSPLHF. The rearrangement links TRBV6-4 to TRBJ1-6; 7 bases agree with TRBD1. CDR3 length: 15 residues. The V segment lost 2 bases and the J segment 6 bases; nucleotides outside the gene matches: 4. Germline V CDR1 and CDR2: MRHNA, SNTAGT.

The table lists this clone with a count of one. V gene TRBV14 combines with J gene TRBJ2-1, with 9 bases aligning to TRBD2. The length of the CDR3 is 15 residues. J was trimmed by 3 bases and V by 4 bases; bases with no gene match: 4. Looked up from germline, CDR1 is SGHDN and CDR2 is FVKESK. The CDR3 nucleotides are TGTGCCAGCAGCCCGACTAGCGGTCACTACAATGAGCAGTTCTTC. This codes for CASSPTSGHYNEQFF.